The rows below give T cell receptor beta chains drawn from one sample of a study of cytomegalovirus exposure and HLA in healthy donors. Libraries were prepared by immunoSEQ multiplex PCR; TCRdb keeps only in-frame clonotypes and omits some of them. This sample has 100,000 to 150,000 clones, with 8.9% found just once. Sequenced: PBMCs. The source of these receptors is a woman aged 40 to 49 in good health and CMV-seropositive. CDR3s include the opening cysteine and the closing phenylalanine or tryptophan.

>TRBV18
CASSPNQGDNYGYTF
>TRBV19
CASSIGQGKTQYF
>TRBV5-1
CASSLEQAAYEQYF
>TRBV5-4
CASAGTGGGEQYF
>TRBV5-1
CASSLAVGLDTEAFF
>TRBV19
CASSSRDRSEAFF
>TRBV4-1
CASSHSGGALAKNIQYF
>TRBV2
CASSERTGPNYGYTF
>TRBV7-2
CASSPTPNYGYTF
>TRBV29-1
CSVSTERTGELFF
>TRBV4-2
CASSQNAGDSYNEQFF
>TRBV18
CASSPNSNNEQFF
>TRBV13
CASSFRLAGTGETQYF
>TRBV7-7
CASSLGSYEQYF
>TRBV7-9
CASSLSVGGYTF
>TRBV4-1
CASSQDGGANYGYTF
>TRBV7-9
CASSLAGGANTGELFF
>TRBV6-6
CASSQTQGDRYGYTF
>TRBV7-6
CASSRVVASPNTGELFF
>TRBV19
CASSTRTGHLSGANVLTF
>TRBV10-3
CATQDSGAYKETQYF